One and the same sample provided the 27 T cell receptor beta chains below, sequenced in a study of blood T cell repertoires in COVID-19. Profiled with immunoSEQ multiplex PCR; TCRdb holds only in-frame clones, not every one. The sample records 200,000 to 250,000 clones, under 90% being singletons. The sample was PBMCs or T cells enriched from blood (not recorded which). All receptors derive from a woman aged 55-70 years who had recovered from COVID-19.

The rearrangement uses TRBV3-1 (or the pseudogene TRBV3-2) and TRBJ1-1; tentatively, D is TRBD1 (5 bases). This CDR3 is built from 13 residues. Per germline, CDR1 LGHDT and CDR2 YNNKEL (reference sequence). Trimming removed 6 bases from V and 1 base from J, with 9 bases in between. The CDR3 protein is CASRNRGNTEAFF. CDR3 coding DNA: TGTGCCAGCAGAAATAGGGGGAACACTGAAGCTTTCTTT.

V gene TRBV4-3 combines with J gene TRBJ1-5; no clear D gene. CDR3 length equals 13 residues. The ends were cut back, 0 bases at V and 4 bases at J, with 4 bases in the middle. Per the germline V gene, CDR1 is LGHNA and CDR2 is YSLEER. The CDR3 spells CASSQDRNQPQHF. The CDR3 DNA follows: TGCGCCAGCAGCCAAGATCGGAATCAGCCCCAGCATTTT.

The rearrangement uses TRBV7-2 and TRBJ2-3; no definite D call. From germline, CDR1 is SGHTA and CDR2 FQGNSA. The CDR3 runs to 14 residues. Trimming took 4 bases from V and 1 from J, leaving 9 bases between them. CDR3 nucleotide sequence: TGTGCCAGCAGCTCGAGCTTGGGCACAGATACGCAGTATTTT. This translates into CASSSSLGTDTQYF.

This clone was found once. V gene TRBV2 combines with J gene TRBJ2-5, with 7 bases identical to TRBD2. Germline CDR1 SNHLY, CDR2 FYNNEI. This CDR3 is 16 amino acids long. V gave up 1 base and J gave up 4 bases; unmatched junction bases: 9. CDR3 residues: CASSEEGSGIGETQYF. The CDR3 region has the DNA TGTGCCAGCAGTGAAGAGGGGAGCGGGATTGGAGAGACCCAGTACTTC.

CDR3 in DNA: TGTGCCAGCAGTTACTCCGCGTCGAGCTCTGGAAACACCATATATTTT. Its translation is CASSYSASSSGNTIYF. The chain is built from TRBV6-5 and TRBJ1-3; D is ambiguous. CDR1 and CDR2 from the germline V gene are MNHEY and SVGAGI. The germline V and J ends were trimmed by 0 bases and 0 bases, with 9 bases remaining between them. The CDR3 is 16 amino acids.

CDR3 nucleotide sequence: TGTGCCATCTCCGGGACAGGGGGAGCGACTAATGAAAAACTGTTTTTT. Translated, it gives CAISGTGGATNEKLFF. The V call is TRBV10-3, the J call TRBJ1-4, with 11 bases fitting TRBD1. V trimming: 8 bases; J trimming: 2 bases; junction bases outside the gene matches: 7. The length of the CDR3 is 16 residues. Germline V gene lookup returns CDR1 ENHRY and CDR2 SYGVKD.

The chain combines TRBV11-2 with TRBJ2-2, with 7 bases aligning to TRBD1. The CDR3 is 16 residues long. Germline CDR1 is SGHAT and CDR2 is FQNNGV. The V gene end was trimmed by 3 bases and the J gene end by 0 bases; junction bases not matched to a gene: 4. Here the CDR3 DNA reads TGTGCCAGCAGCTTTAGGACAGGACCGAACACCGGGGAGCTGTTTTTT. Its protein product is CASSFRTGPNTGELFF.

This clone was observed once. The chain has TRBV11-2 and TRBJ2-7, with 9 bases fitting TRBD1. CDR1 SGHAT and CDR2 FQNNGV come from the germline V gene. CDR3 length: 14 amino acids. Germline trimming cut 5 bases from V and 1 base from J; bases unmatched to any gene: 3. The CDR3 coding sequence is TGTGCCAGCAGCATCGACAGGGGGTCCTACGAGCAGTACTTC. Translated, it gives CASSIDRGSYEQYF. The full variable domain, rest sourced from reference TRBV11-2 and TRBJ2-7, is EAGVAQSPRYKIIEKRQSVAFWCNPISGHATLYWYQQILGQGPKLLIQFQNNGVVDDSQLPKDRFSAERLKGVDSTLKIQPAKLEDSAVYLCASSIDRGSYEQYFGPGTRLTVT.

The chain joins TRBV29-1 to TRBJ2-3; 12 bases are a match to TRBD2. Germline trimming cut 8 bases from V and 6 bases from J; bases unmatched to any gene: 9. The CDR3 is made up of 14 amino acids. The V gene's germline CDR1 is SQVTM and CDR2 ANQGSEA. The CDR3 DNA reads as TGCAGCTCCGGGACTAGCGGGTCCTTGGATACGCAGTATTTT. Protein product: CSSGTSGSLDTQYF.

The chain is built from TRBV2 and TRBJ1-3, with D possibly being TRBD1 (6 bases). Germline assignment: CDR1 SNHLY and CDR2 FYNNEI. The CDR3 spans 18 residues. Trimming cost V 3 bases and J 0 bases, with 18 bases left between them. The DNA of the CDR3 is TGTGCCAGCAGTGAGATCGTCGGGGGGGCGAGCTCTGGAAACACCATATATTTT. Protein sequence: CASSEIVGGASSGNTIYF.

The CDR3: CASSFRDRVSLNLYEQYF. CDR3 DNA sequence: TGTGCCAGCAGCTTCCGGGACAGGGTTTCCCTTAACCTCTACGAGCAGTACTTC. The rearrangement links TRBV21-1 to TRBJ2-7; the table's D call of TRBD1 was not tested on the DNA. TRBV21-1 is listed as a pseudogene. CDR3 length: 18 amino acids.

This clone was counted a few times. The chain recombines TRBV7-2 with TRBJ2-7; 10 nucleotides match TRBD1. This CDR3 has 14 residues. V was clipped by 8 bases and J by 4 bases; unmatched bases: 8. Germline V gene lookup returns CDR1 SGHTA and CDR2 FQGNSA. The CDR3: CASGPGQGRYEQYF. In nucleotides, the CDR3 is TGTGCCAGCGGACCGGGACAGGGGAGGTACGAGCAGTACTTC.

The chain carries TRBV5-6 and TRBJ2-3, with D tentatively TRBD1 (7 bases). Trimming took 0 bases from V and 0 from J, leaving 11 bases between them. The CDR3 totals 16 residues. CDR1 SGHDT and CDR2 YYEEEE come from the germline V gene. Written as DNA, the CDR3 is TGTGCCAGCAGCTTGGCGCGGGACAGAAGCACAGATACGCAGTATTTT. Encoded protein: CASSLARDRSTDTQYF.

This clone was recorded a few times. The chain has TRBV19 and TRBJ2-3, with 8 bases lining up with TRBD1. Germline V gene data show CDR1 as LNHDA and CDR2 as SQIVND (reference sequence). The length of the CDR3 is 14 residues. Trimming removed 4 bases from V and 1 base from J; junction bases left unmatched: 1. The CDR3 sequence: CASSTQGGTDTQYF. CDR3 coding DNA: TGTGCCAGTAGTACACAGGGGGGCACAGATACGCAGTATTTT.

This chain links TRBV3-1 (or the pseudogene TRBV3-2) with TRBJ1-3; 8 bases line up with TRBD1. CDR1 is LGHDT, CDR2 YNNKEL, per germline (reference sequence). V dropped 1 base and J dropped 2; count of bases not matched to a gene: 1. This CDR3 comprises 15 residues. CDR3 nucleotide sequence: TGTGCCAGCAGCCAAGCGACAGGGGCTGGAAACACCATATATTTT. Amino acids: CASSQATGAGNTIYF.

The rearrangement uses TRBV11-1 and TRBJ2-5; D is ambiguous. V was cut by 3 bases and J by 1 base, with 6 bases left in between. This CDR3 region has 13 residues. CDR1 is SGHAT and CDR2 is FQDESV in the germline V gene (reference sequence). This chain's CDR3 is CASSLGSQETQYF. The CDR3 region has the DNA TGTGCCAGCAGCTTGGGCAGCCAAGAGACCCAGTACTTC.

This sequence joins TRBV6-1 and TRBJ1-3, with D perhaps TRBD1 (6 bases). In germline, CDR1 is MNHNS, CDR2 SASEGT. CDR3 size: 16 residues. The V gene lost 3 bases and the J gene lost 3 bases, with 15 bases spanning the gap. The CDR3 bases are TGTGCCAGCAGTGATGGATTTGGGGACATTGGAAACACCATATATTTT. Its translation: CASSDGFGDIGNTIYF.

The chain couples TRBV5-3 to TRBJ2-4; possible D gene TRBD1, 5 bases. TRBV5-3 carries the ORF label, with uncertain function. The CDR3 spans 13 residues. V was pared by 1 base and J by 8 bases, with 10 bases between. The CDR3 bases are TGTGCCAGAAGCTTGACGGTAGGGGACATTCAGTACTTC. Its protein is CARSLTVGDIQYF.

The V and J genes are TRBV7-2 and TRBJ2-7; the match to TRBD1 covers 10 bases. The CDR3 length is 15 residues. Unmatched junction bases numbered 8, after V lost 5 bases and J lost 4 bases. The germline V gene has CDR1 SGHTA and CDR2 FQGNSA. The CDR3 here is CASSPRDRGMYEQYF. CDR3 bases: TGTGCCAGCAGCCCTCGGGACAGGGGAATGTACGAGCAGTACTTC.

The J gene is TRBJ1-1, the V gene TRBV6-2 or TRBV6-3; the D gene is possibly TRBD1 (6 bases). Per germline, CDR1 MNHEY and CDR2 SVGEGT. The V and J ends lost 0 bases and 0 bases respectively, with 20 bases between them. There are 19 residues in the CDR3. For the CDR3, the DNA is TGTGCCAGCAGTTACTCCATGAAGCTGCAGGGACAAATGAACACTGAAGCTTTCTTT. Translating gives CASSYSMKLQGQMNTEAFF.

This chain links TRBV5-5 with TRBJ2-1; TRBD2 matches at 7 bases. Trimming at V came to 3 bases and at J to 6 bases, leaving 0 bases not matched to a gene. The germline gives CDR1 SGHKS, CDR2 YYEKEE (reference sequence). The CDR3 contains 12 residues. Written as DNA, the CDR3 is TGTGCCAGCAGCTGGACTAGCAATGAGCAGTTCTTC. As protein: CASSWTSNEQFF.

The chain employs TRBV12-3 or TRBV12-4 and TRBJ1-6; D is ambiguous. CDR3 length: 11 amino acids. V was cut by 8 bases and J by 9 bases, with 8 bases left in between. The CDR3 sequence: CASGLGSPLHF. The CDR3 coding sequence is TGTGCCAGCGGACTCGGTTCACCCCTCCACTTT.

The CDR3 sequence: CASSPSGRLNQPQHF. In DNA, the CDR3 is TGTGCCAGCAGCCCTAGCGGACGGTTGAATCAGCCCCAGCATTTT. This chain joins TRBV3-1 (or the pseudogene TRBV3-2) and TRBJ1-5; D call uncertain. In germline, CDR1 is LGHDT, CDR2 YNNKEL (reference sequence). Trimming took 4 bases from V and 4 from J, leaving 14 bases between them. The CDR3 contains 15 residues.

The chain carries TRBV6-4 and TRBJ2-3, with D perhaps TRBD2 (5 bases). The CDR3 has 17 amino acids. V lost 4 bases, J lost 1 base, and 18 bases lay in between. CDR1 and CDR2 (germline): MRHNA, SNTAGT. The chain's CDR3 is CASSGLSSPHRTDTQYF. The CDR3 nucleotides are TGTGCCAGCAGTGGCCTCTCTAGCCCACATCGCACAGATACGCAGTATTTT.

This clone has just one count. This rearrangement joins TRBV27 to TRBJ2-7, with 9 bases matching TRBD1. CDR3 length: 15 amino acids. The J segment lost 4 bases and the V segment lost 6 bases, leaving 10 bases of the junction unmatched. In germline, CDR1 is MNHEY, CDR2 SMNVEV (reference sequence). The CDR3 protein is CASRVTGTGKYEQYF. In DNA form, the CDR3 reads TGTGCCAGCAGGGTCACCGGGACAGGGAAATACGAGCAGTACTTC.

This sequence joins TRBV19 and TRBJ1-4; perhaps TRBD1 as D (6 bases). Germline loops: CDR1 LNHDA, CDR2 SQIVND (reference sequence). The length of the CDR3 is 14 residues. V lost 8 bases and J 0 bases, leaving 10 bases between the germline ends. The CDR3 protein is CASAWTATNEKLFF. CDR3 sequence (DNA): TGTGCCAGTGCCTGGACAGCAACTAATGAAAAACTGTTTTTT.

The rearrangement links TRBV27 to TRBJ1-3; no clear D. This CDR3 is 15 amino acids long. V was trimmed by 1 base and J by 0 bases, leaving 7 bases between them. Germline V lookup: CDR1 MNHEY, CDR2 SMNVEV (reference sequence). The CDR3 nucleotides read TGTGCCAGCAGTTTATATCCAGGCTCTGGAAACACCATATATTTT. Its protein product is CASSLYPGSGNTIYF.